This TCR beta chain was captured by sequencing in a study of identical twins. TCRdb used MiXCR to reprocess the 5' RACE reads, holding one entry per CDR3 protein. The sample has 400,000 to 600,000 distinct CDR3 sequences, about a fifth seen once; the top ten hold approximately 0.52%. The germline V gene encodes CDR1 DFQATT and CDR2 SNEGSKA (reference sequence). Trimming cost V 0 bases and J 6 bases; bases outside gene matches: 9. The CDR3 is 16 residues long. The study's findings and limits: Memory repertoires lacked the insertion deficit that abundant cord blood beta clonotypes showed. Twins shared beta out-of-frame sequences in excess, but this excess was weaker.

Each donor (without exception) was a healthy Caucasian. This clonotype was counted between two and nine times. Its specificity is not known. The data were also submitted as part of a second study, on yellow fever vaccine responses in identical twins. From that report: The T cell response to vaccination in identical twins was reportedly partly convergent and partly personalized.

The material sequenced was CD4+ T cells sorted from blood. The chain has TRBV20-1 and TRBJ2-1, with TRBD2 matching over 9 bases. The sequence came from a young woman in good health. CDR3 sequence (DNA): TGCAGTGCTAGAGACCCCAGGGTAGCGGGAGTCAATGAGCAGTTCTTC. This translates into CSARDPRVAGVNEQFF.